This note documents a single T cell receptor (beta chain) sequence. Its antigen is unidentified. Method: immunoSEQ multiplex PCR; TCRdb's copy keeps in-frame clones and lacks some. The table has roughly 2,500,000 clones, more than 85% seen once. The sample belongs to a study of shared clonotypes between healthy human individuals. Study-level findings and limits: Since donors were few, the genetic and exposure-history diversity represented was limited. The study sampled only blood, and tissue repertoires likely differ. Compared with clonotypes that all four donors shared, non-shared clonotypes had lower generation probabilities.

The sample was naive CD4+ T cells from PBMCs. Subset given: CD45RA+ positively selected. This TCR came from a man younger than 35 in good health. Some clones in this sample may be carry-over from other donors' samples.

The CDR3 DNA reads TGTGCCAGCAGTCCTAGAACCGGCGGGGAGCTGTTTTTT. Protein: CASSPRTGGELFF. The chain uses TRBV2 and TRBJ2-2; unclear D gene. In germline, CDR1 is SNHLY, CDR2 FYNNEI. The CDR3 sequence is 13 residues long. The V and J ends lost 5 bases and 7 bases respectively, with 11 bases between them.